This TCR beta chain comes out of a study of OX40 agonist ivuxolimab in advanced cancers. This clone came up a few times. This CDR3 comprises 14 residues. Trimming removed 0 bases at V and 4 bases at J, with 9 bases between. From germline, CDR1 is SGHAT and CDR2 FQNNGV. Clones were sequenced by immunoSEQ multiplex PCR, and TCRdb holds only the in-frame ones, with some missing. The sample includes 35,000 to 45,000 clones, approximately 91% seen only once; the top ten take about 30%. The TCR comes from an adult with an advanced solid tumor such as melanoma, head and neck, liver or kidney cancer. The sample in question was CD4+ or CD8+ T cells sorted from blood, obtained in a trial of the OX40 agonist ivuxolimab. The chain recombines TRBV11-2 with TRBJ1-2; D call uncertain. The CDR3, as DNA: TGTGCCAGCAGCTTAGAGGACGGAATCTATGGCTACACCTTC. Translating gives CASSLEDGIYGYTF.